A selection of T cell receptor beta chains follows, all from one sample in a study of T-cell memory formation after mild COVID-19. A single record per CDR3 protein comes from TCRdb applying MiXCR to the 5' RACE reads. The sample has hundreds of thousands of distinct CDR3 sequences; around 28% are singletons. The sample consisted of PBMCs or a T cell subset sorted from them (not recorded which). These receptors all come from an adult woman who had mild COVID-19 (a few samples of this study predate the infection). Cell type and time point are not known. The CDR3 runs from the conserved cysteine through the conserved F or W. Each record gives: V gene, J gene, clone size, D gene, CDR3 protein, CDR3 DNA. The D gene is left open where the match is weak. Rows may omit the clone size; those that give it use once, few, many or a size class.

V gene: TRBV12-3/TRBV12-4; J gene: TRBJ2-2; clone size: .; D gene: TRBD2; CDR3 protein: CASSYVVAGELFF; CDR3 DNA: TGTGCCAGCAGCTACGTAGTAGCGGGAGAGCTGTTTTTT
V gene: TRBV5-5; J gene: TRBJ2-5; clone size: .; D gene: .; CDR3 protein: CASSFDAPGVWETQYF; CDR3 DNA: TGTGCCAGCAGCTTCGATGCCCCGGGAGTATGGGAGACCCAGTACTTC
V gene: TRBV20-1; J gene: TRBJ2-4; clone size: .; D gene: .; CDR3 protein: CSAAKENIQYF; CDR3 DNA: TGCAGTGCTGCCAAGGAAAACATTCAGTACTTC
V gene: TRBV4-3; J gene: TRBJ1-2; clone size: .; D gene: TRBD1; CDR3 protein: CASSQEPQGDGYTF; CDR3 DNA: TGCGCCAGCAGCCAAGAGCCTCAGGGGGACGGCTACACCTTC
V gene: TRBV27; J gene: TRBJ2-7; clone size: .; D gene: TRBD1; CDR3 protein: CASSAPGQSSYEQYF; CDR3 DNA: TGTGCCAGCAGTGCTCCGGGACAGTCGTCCTACGAGCAGTACTTC
V gene: TRBV6-5; J gene: TRBJ1-4; clone size: .; D gene: TRBD1; CDR3 protein: CASSNTGALATNEKLFF; CDR3 DNA: TGTGCCAGCAGTAACACAGGGGCCCTCGCAACTAATGAAAAACTGTTTTTT
V gene: TRBV7-3; J gene: TRBJ2-3; clone size: .; D gene: .; CDR3 protein: CASSGLGATDTQYF; CDR3 DNA: TGTGCCAGCAGCGGGTTGGGGGCCACAGATACGCAGTATTTT
V gene: TRBV6-5; J gene: TRBJ2-3; clone size: .; D gene: .; CDR3 protein: CASSYSMWRRDTQYF; CDR3 DNA: TGTGCCAGCAGTTACTCGATGTGGCGGAGGGATACGCAGTATTTT
V gene: TRBV24-1; J gene: TRBJ2-3; clone size: few; D gene: TRBD2; CDR3 protein: CATSDVAGVPNTQYF; CDR3 DNA: TGTGCCACCAGTGATGTAGCGGGAGTACCCAATACGCAGTATTTT
V gene: TRBV27; J gene: TRBJ2-1; clone size: few; D gene: TRBD2; CDR3 protein: CASSSGRHLNEQFF; CDR3 DNA: TGTGCCAGCAGCAGCGGGAGGCACCTCAATGAGCAGTTCTTC
V gene: TRBV6-6; J gene: TRBJ2-7; clone size: .; D gene: TRBD2; CDR3 protein: CASSYREVAGPYEQYF; CDR3 DNA: TGTGCCAGCAGTTACCGAGAAGTAGCGGGCCCCTACGAGCAGTACTTC
V gene: TRBV7-2; J gene: TRBJ2-2; clone size: .; D gene: .; CDR3 protein: CASSNYRSGELFF; CDR3 DNA: TGTGCCAGCAGCAATTATCGGTCCGGGGAGCTGTTTTTT
V gene: TRBV4-1; J gene: TRBJ2-3; clone size: .; D gene: .; CDR3 protein: CASSQESADLVRGRQYF; CDR3 DNA: TGCGCCAGCAGCCAAGAGTCTGCGGACCTTGTCAGGGGTAGGCAGTATTTT
V gene: TRBV7-3; J gene: TRBJ1-6; clone size: .; D gene: .; CDR3 protein: CASSLSGGSNSPLHF; CDR3 DNA: TGTGCCAGCAGCTTAAGTGGGGGTAGTAATTCACCCCTCCACTTT
V gene: TRBV6-5; J gene: TRBJ2-7; clone size: once; D gene: .; CDR3 protein: CASSPRTYSYEQYF; CDR3 DNA: TGTGCCAGCAGCCCCCGGACATACTCCTACGAGCAGTACTTC
V gene: TRBV20-1; J gene: TRBJ2-3; clone size: .; D gene: .; CDR3 protein: CSARDLSTADTQYF; CDR3 DNA: TGCAGTGCTAGAGATCTTTCGACAGCAGATACGCAGTATTTT
V gene: TRBV15; J gene: TRBJ2-1; clone size: few; D gene: TRBD1; CDR3 protein: CATSRDPGTGVNNEQFF; CDR3 DNA: TGTGCCACCAGCAGAGATCCCGGGACAGGGGTCAACAATGAGCAGTTCTTC
V gene: TRBV14; J gene: TRBJ2-5; clone size: .; D gene: .; CDR3 protein: CASSRHLAETQYF; CDR3 DNA: TGTGCCAGCAGTAGACATTTGGCTGAGACCCAGTACTTC
V gene: TRBV4-1; J gene: TRBJ2-3; clone size: few; D gene: .; CDR3 protein: CASSHDIDRSTDTQYF; CDR3 DNA: TGCGCCAGCAGCCACGACATTGACAGAAGCACAGATACGCAGTATTTT
V gene: TRBV12-3/TRBV12-4; J gene: TRBJ2-1; clone size: few; D gene: .; CDR3 protein: CASSSGRASYNEQFF; CDR3 DNA: TGTGCCAGCAGTTCGGGACGGGCCTCCTACAATGAGCAGTTCTTC
V gene: TRBV24-1; J gene: TRBJ2-1; clone size: few; D gene: .; CDR3 protein: CATSDQRSGKDEQFF; CDR3 DNA: TGTGCCACCAGTGATCAAAGGTCCGGGAAGGATGAGCAGTTCTTC
V gene: TRBV9; J gene: TRBJ1-5; clone size: many; D gene: TRBD1; CDR3 protein: CASSAGQGHQPQHF; CDR3 DNA: TGTGCCAGCAGCGCCGGACAGGGTCATCAGCCCCAGCATTTT
V gene: TRBV4-1; J gene: TRBJ2-2; clone size: .; D gene: .; CDR3 protein: CASSQRGLAEPTGELFF; CDR3 DNA: TGCGCCAGCAGCCAGCGGGGGCTAGCCGAGCCGACCGGGGAGCTGTTTTTT
V gene: TRBV7-2; J gene: TRBJ2-1; clone size: few; D gene: TRBD2; CDR3 protein: CASSLGVAGLNEQFF; CDR3 DNA: TGTGCCAGCAGCTTAGGGGTAGCGGGGCTCAATGAGCAGTTCTTC
V gene: TRBV27; J gene: TRBJ2-1; clone size: .; D gene: TRBD2; CDR3 protein: CASRTSGTSGYNEQFF; CDR3 DNA: TGTGCCAGCCGAACTTCCGGGACTAGCGGGTACAATGAGCAGTTCTTC
V gene: TRBV7-2; J gene: TRBJ2-3; clone size: .; D gene: TRBD2; CDR3 protein: CASSYRASGRDTQYF; CDR3 DNA: TGTGCCAGCAGCTACCGGGCTAGCGGGAGGGATACGCAGTATTTT
V gene: TRBV5-1; J gene: TRBJ2-3; clone size: .; D gene: TRBD2; CDR3 protein: CASSLVGSGEGDTQYF; CDR3 DNA: TGCGCCAGCAGCTTGGTTGGTAGCGGGGAAGGAGATACGCAGTATTTT
V gene: TRBV7-8; J gene: TRBJ2-3; clone size: .; D gene: .; CDR3 protein: CASSLFPGPTSTDTQYF; CDR3 DNA: TGTGCCAGCAGCTTATTTCCGGGACCGACTAGCACAGATACGCAGTATTTT
V gene: TRBV7-3; J gene: TRBJ2-5; clone size: few; D gene: TRBD2; CDR3 protein: CASSLTSLAGETQYF; CDR3 DNA: TGTGCCAGCAGCTTAACATCCCTAGCGGGAGAGACCCAGTACTTC
V gene: TRBV18; J gene: TRBJ2-7; clone size: .; D gene: TRBD1; CDR3 protein: CATRDRESYEQYF; CDR3 DNA: TGTGCCACCCGGGACAGGGAGAGTTACGAGCAGTACTTC
V gene: TRBV9; J gene: TRBJ1-1; clone size: few; D gene: .; CDR3 protein: CASSVDPGMGTEAFF; CDR3 DNA: TGTGCCAGCAGCGTAGATCCAGGGATGGGCACTGAAGCTTTCTTT
V gene: TRBV7-2; J gene: TRBJ2-3; clone size: few; D gene: .; CDR3 protein: CASGTLYTDTQYF; CDR3 DNA: TGTGCCAGCGGGACACTTTACACAGATACGCAGTATTTT
V gene: TRBV4-2; J gene: TRBJ2-5; clone size: .; D gene: .; CDR3 protein: CASSQADSKETQYF; CDR3 DNA: TGTGCCAGCAGCCAAGCGGACAGCAAAGAGACCCAGTACTTC
V gene: TRBV7-6; J gene: TRBJ2-1; clone size: .; D gene: .; CDR3 protein: CASSLEVRGLVNNEQFF; CDR3 DNA: TGTGCCAGCAGCTTAGAGGTCCGGGGTTTAGTCAACAATGAGCAGTTCTTC
V gene: TRBV20-1; J gene: TRBJ2-7; clone size: .; D gene: .; CDR3 protein: CSARTTTGYEQYF; CDR3 DNA: TGCAGTGCCCGGACTACGACGGGGTACGAGCAGTACTTC
V gene: TRBV4-1; J gene: TRBJ2-7; clone size: few; D gene: .; CDR3 protein: CASSPSPGISYEQYF; CDR3 DNA: TGCGCCAGCAGCCCCTCCCCGGGAATTTCCTACGAGCAGTACTTC
V gene: TRBV6-5; J gene: TRBJ2-7; clone size: .; D gene: .; CDR3 protein: CASSYSGDRTYEQYF; CDR3 DNA: TGTGCCAGCAGTTACTCGGGGGATAGGACCTACGAGCAGTACTTC
V gene: TRBV18; J gene: TRBJ2-5; clone size: .; D gene: TRBD2; CDR3 protein: CASSPPTAGVQETQYF; CDR3 DNA: TGTGCCAGCTCACCACCAACAGCGGGGGTCCAAGAGACCCAGTACTTC
V gene: TRBV6-5; J gene: TRBJ2-1; clone size: .; D gene: TRBD2; CDR3 protein: CASSYSRTSDTPNNEQFF; CDR3 DNA: TGTGCCAGCAGTTACTCGCGGACTAGCGACACACCTAACAATGAGCAGTTCTTC
V gene: TRBV5-4; J gene: TRBJ2-1; clone size: many; D gene: TRBD1; CDR3 protein: CASSPKGADNEQFF; CDR3 DNA: TGTGCCAGCAGCCCAAAGGGGGCTGACAATGAGCAGTTCTTC
V gene: TRBV7-2; J gene: TRBJ1-1; clone size: .; D gene: .; CDR3 protein: CASSYSWGGSTEAFF; CDR3 DNA: TGTGCCAGCAGCTACTCCTGGGGGGGGAGCACTGAAGCTTTCTTT
V gene: TRBV6-5; J gene: TRBJ2-7; clone size: few; D gene: .; CDR3 protein: CASRADEEDEQYF; CDR3 DNA: TGTGCCAGTAGGGCGGACGAAGAGGACGAGCAGTACTTC
V gene: TRBV21-1; J gene: TRBJ2-3; clone size: many; D gene: .; CDR3 protein: CASSKALRIPLDTQYF; CDR3 DNA: TGTGCCAGCAGCAAAGCGCTAAGGATTCCCTTAGATACGCAGTATTTT
V gene: TRBV2; J gene: TRBJ1-2; clone size: .; D gene: .; CDR3 protein: CASSSGAEYGYTF; CDR3 DNA: TGTGCCAGCAGTAGCGGGGCAGAGTATGGCTACACCTTC
V gene: TRBV6-2/TRBV6-3; J gene: TRBJ2-2; clone size: few; D gene: .; CDR3 protein: CASSEAGGELFF; CDR3 DNA: TGTGCCAGCAGTGAAGCAGGTGGAGAGCTGTTTTTT
V gene: TRBV5-4; J gene: TRBJ2-1; clone size: .; D gene: .; CDR3 protein: CASSLWRYNEQFF; CDR3 DNA: TGTGCCAGCAGCTTGTGGCGTTACAATGAGCAGTTCTTC
V gene: TRBV12-3/TRBV12-4; J gene: TRBJ2-1; clone size: .; D gene: TRBD2; CDR3 protein: CASSRTSREQFF; CDR3 DNA: TGTGCCAGCAGCCGGACTAGCCGTGAGCAGTTCTTC
V gene: TRBV7-9; J gene: TRBJ2-2; clone size: few; D gene: TRBD1; CDR3 protein: CASSVAGGRFGNTGELFF; CDR3 DNA: TGTGCCAGCAGCGTAGCAGGGGGCCGATTTGGGAACACCGGGGAGCTGTTTTTT
V gene: TRBV7-3; J gene: TRBJ2-7; clone size: .; D gene: TRBD2; CDR3 protein: CASSPGRAAEQYF; CDR3 DNA: TGTGCCAGCAGCCCAGGGAGGGCGGCCGAGCAGTACTTC
V gene: TRBV15; J gene: TRBJ1-1; clone size: few; D gene: .; CDR3 protein: CATSSRRGANTEAFF; CDR3 DNA: TGTGCCACCAGCTCCAGGCGAGGGGCTAACACTGAAGCTTTCTTT
V gene: TRBV4-1; J gene: TRBJ2-7; clone size: .; D gene: TRBD1; CDR3 protein: CASSQGQGNHEQYF; CDR3 DNA: TGCGCCAGCAGCCAAGGACAGGGGAACCACGAGCAGTACTTC
V gene: TRBV4-3; J gene: TRBJ2-4; clone size: .; D gene: .; CDR3 protein: CASSQGGAKNIQYF; CDR3 DNA: TGCGCCAGCAGCCAAGGGGGTGCCAAAAACATTCAGTACTTC
V gene: TRBV11-3; J gene: TRBJ2-3; clone size: .; D gene: .; CDR3 protein: CASSQIRGHSRGGDTQYF; CDR3 DNA: TGTGCCAGCAGCCAAATCCGGGGACACTCAAGGGGTGGTGATACGCAGTATTTT
V gene: TRBV15; J gene: TRBJ2-7; clone size: few; D gene: .; CDR3 protein: CATSGLSGLGSYEQYF; CDR3 DNA: TGTGCCACCAGCGGACTTTCGGGATTGGGCTCCTACGAGCAGTACTTC
V gene: TRBV6-1; J gene: TRBJ1-2; clone size: .; D gene: .; CDR3 protein: CAYWVPYGYTF; CDR3 DNA: TGTGCCTACTGGGTCCCATATGGCTACACCTTC
V gene: TRBV12-3/TRBV12-4; J gene: TRBJ1-1; clone size: few; D gene: .; CDR3 protein: CASRRPRSTEAFF; CDR3 DNA: TGTGCCAGCAGACGCCCCAGAAGCACTGAAGCTTTCTTT
V gene: TRBV12-3/TRBV12-4; J gene: TRBJ2-1; clone size: .; D gene: TRBD2; CDR3 protein: CASSPPTSGRKFF; CDR3 DNA: TGTGCCAGCAGTCCTCCAACTAGCGGGAGGAAGTTCTTC